These 5 T cell receptor beta chains came from one sample sequenced in a study of T cell repertoires in cytomegalovirus infection. TCRdb reprocessed the reads via MiXCR and lists one record per CDR3 protein. The sample includes nearly 550,000 distinct CDR3 sequences, more than 15% seen only once; the top ten take under 30%. The source material was CD8+ T cells from PBMCs. The source is a human donor in good health (CMV status not recorded). Some clones in this sample may be carry-over from other donors' samples.

The V gene is TRBV20-1, the J gene TRBJ1-2, with D tentatively TRBD1 (5 bases). The CDR3 is made up of 12 amino acids. The V end lost 1 base, the J end lost 5 bases, and 8 bases lay between the germline ends. Germline V gene sequence: CDR1 DFQATT, CDR2 SNEGSKA (reference sequence). CDR3 nucleotides: TGCAGTGCTAGAGGACAGCCTTATGGCTACACCTTC. Its protein product is CSARGQPYGYTF.

This clonotype was found a few times. This chain uses TRBV13 with TRBJ2-1, with 10 bases aligning to TRBD1. The CDR3 totals 15 residues. The germline V gene encodes CDR1 PRHDT and CDR2 FYEKMQ (reference sequence). The J segment lost 5 bases and the V segment lost 0 bases, leaving 1 base of the junction unmatched. For the CDR3, the DNA is TGTGCCAGCAGCTTAGGAGGGACAGGGGACAATGAGCAGTTCTTC. Translation: CASSLGGTGDNEQFF. The entire variable domain, with the rest obtained from reference TRBV13 and TRBJ2-1, is as follows: AAGVIQSPRHLIKEKRETATLKCYPIPRHDTVYWYQQGPGQDPQFLISFYEKMQSDKGSIPDRFSAQQFSDYHSELNMSSLELGDSALYFCASSLGGTGDNEQFFGPGTRLTVL.

This chain uses TRBV13 with TRBJ2-3, with no clear D. V lost 7 bases and J 5 bases, leaving 16 bases between the germline ends. This CDR3 is built from 14 residues. Germline V gene data show CDR1 as PRHDT and CDR2 as FYEKMQ (reference sequence). The CDR3 sequence: CASTAERAGDTQYF. CDR3 DNA sequence: TGTGCCAGCACCGCGGAACGGGCCGGAGATACGCAGTATTTT. Complete variable domain (other parts from reference TRBV13 and TRBJ2-3): AAGVIQSPRHLIKEKRETATLKCYPIPRHDTVYWYQQGPGQDPQFLISFYEKMQSDKGSIPDRFSAQQFSDYHSELNMSSLELGDSALYFCASTAERAGDTQYFGPGTRLTVL.

This clonotype turned up a few times. This chain connects TRBV14 to TRBJ2-2; D remains ambiguous. The ends were cut back, 0 bases at V and 6 bases at J, with 11 bases in the middle. The CDR3 has 15 amino acids. The germline V gene has CDR1 SGHDN and CDR2 FVKESK. The CDR3 DNA is TGTGCCAGCAGCCAAGAAGATAGGGATGCCGGGGAGCTGTTTTTT. This codes for CASSQEDRDAGELFF.

This chain's CDR3 is CSARTRGGNQPQHF. Written as DNA, the CDR3 is TGCAGTGCTAGAACTCGAGGGGGCAATCAGCCCCAGCATTTT. This chain uses TRBV20-1 with TRBJ1-5, with a weak D call TRBD1 (5 bases). V lost 2 bases and J lost 2, with 10 bases in between. The germline V gene encodes CDR1 DFQATT and CDR2 SNEGSKA (reference sequence). This CDR3 has 14 amino acids.